The 8 T cell receptor beta chains reported below all come from one sample, sequenced in a study of cytomegalovirus exposure and HLA in healthy donors. Amplification used 60 Vbeta primers and 13 Jbeta primers. Clones were read by immunoSEQ multiplex PCR, and TCRdb kept only the in-frame ones, dropping some. The table has around 79,000 clones, more than 65% seen once; the top ten hold 15% to 20%. Sequenced material: PBMCs. The receptors were sampled from a woman aged 40 to 49 in good health and CMV-seropositive.

This clone was detected only once. An end of the junction does not agree with germline; a read error may underlie this. The chain links TRBV20-1 to TRBJ1-1; D is unresolved. Germline V lookup: CDR1 DFQATT, CDR2 SNEGSKA (reference sequence). The length of the CDR3 is 11 residues. The CDR3 is CSAGLKTEAFF. CDR3 in DNA: TGCAGTGCTGGCCTGAAAACTGAAGCTTTCTTT.

V usage is TRBV7-9 and J usage is TRBJ2-1; TRBD2 aligns across 12 bases. J was trimmed by 3 bases and V by 1 base; bases with no gene match: 4. The CDR3 is made up of 17 amino acids. Looked up from germline, CDR1 is SEHNR and CDR2 is FQNEAQ (reference sequence). The DNA of the CDR3 is TGTGCCAGCAGCTTAGGAGGACTAGCGGGAATCTACAATGAGCAGTTCTTC. It specifies CASSLGGLAGIYNEQFF. The full variable domain, rest sourced from reference TRBV7-9 and TRBJ2-1, is DTGVSQNPRHKITKRGQNVTFRCDPISEHNRLYWYRQTLGQGPEFLTYFQNEAQLEKSRLLSDRFSAERPKGSFSTLEIQRTEQGDSAMYLCASSLGGLAGIYNEQFFGPGTRLTVL.

The chain combines TRBV6-5 with TRBJ1-5, with D perhaps matching TRBD1 (6 bases). This CDR3 spans 14 amino acids. V dropped 2 bases and J dropped 5 bases, with 10 bases sitting between them. Germline V gene data show CDR1 as MNHEY and CDR2 as SVGAGI. CDR3 protein: CASSYIQGDQPQHF. CDR3 bases: TGTGCCAGCAGTTACATACAGGGAGATCAGCCCCAGCATTTT.

J is TRBJ1-6 and V is TRBV6-5; TRBD1 matches at 7 bases. The CDR3 totals 15 residues. CDR1 and CDR2 from the germline V gene are MNHEY and SVGAGI. V shed 0 bases and J 5 bases; nucleotides not matched to a gene: 1. The CDR3 bases are TGTGCCAGCAGTTACTCAACAGGGGATAATTCACCCCTCCACTTT. It encodes CASSYSTGDNSPLHF.

The chain joins TRBV19 to TRBJ1-5; 10 nucleotides match TRBD1. V lost 5 bases, J lost 6 bases, and 4 bases stayed unmatched. The CDR3 runs 14 residues. CDR1 is LNHDA, CDR2 SQIVND, per germline (reference sequence). Written as DNA, the CDR3 is TGTGCCAGTAGTGCCGACAGGGGGCCTCAGCCCCAGCATTTT. This gives the protein CASSADRGPQPQHF.

The V and J genes are TRBV29-1 and TRBJ1-2; perhaps TRBD1 as D (5 bases). Trimming took off 3 bases at V and 7 bases at J, with 12 bases between the two ends. The CDR3 loop spans 12 amino acids. CDR1 SQVTM and CDR2 ANQGSEA come from the germline V gene. CDR3 DNA sequence: TGCAGCGTTGAGGACATTGCCGGTGGCTACACCTTC. Amino acid sequence: CSVEDIAGGYTF.

The rearrangement links TRBV5-1 to TRBJ1-2, with no clear D. The CDR3 length is 16 residues. Deletions cut 0 bases from V and 5 bases from J, with 17 bases between. The germline CDR1 and CDR2 sequences are SGHRS and YFSETQ. The CDR3 sequence: CASSLDRPGGIYGYTF. In DNA form, the CDR3 reads TGCGCCAGCAGCTTGGACAGACCCGGCGGGATTTATGGCTACACCTTC.

V gene TRBV6-6 combines with J gene TRBJ2-3, with 8 positions matching TRBD2. V lost 5 bases, J lost 2 bases, and 9 bases stayed unmatched. CDR3 length: 16 residues. Germline loops: CDR1 MNHNY, CDR2 SVGAGI (reference sequence). In DNA, the CDR3 is TGTGCCAGCAGTCCGGGTCTAGCGGGTGACACAGATACGCAGTATTTT. This codes for CASSPGLAGDTDTQYF.